The 30 T cell receptor beta chains below come from one sample, sequenced in a study of a mutant IDH1 vaccine in newly diagnosed glioma. Profiling relied on immunoSEQ multiplex PCR, and the TCRdb table lists in-frame clones only, not all of them. The sample contains about 40,000 clones, roughly 84% of which appear only once. As for time point: week 11, during vaccination. The content of each vaccine dose was 300 ug of mutant IDH1 20-mer peptide, and topical imiquimod accompanied it. These receptors are not linked to any known antigen. The specimen comprised PBMCs, sampled from a glioma patient whose treatment included an IDH1 peptide vaccine. Receptor source: a man aged 40-49 years with glioma.

This chain links TRBV18 with TRBJ2-3, with D perhaps matching TRBD1 (5 bases). This CDR3 has 14 residues. V was trimmed by 2 bases and J by 2 bases, leaving 8 bases between them. Germline V CDR1 and CDR2: KGHSH, LQKENI. The CDR3 protein is CASSPRQTTDTQYF. The CDR3 coding sequence is TGTGCCAGCTCACCAAGACAGACCACAGATACGCAGTATTTT.

The chain combines TRBV7-7 with TRBJ2-5; unclear D gene. V shed 3 bases and J shed 0 bases, with 2 bases lying between them. Germline-derived CDR1 and CDR2 are SSHAT and FNYEAQ (reference sequence). CDR3 length: 12 residues. The CDR3 DNA follows: TGTGCCAGCAGCTTGTACCAAGAGACCCAGTACTTC. This gives the protein CASSLYQETQYF.

The CDR3 region is CASSRLQAFF. CDR3 coding DNA: TGTGCCAGCAGCCGGCTCCAAGCTTTCTTT. This chain joins TRBV28 and TRBJ1-1; no clear D. The CDR3 has 10 amino acids. Germline V gives CDR1 MDHEN, CDR2 SYDVKM. Trimming removed 6 bases at V and 9 bases at J, with 8 bases between.

This rearrangement joins TRBV15 to TRBJ2-1, with TRBD2 identical over 11 bases. CDR1 is LNHNV, CDR2 YYDKDF, per germline (reference sequence). The V gene end was trimmed by 3 bases and the J gene end by 7 bases; junction bases not matched to a gene: 8. The CDR3 is made up of 16 amino acids. The CDR3 coding sequence is TGTGCCACCAGCAGGGGGACTCTAGCGGGAGGAAATGAGCAGTTCTTC. Translated: CATSRGTLAGGNEQFF.

This clone was observed once. This sequence joins TRBV18 and TRBJ2-3, with TRBD2 matching over 12 bases. V lost 4 bases, J lost 5 bases, and 4 bases stayed unmatched. Germline values: CDR1 KGHSH, CDR2 LQKENI. The CDR3 runs 15 residues. CDR3: CASSLTSGSKDTQYF. CDR3 sequence (DNA): TGTGCCAGCTCACTGACTAGCGGGAGTAAAGATACGCAGTATTTT.

The J gene is TRBJ2-7, the V gene TRBV18, with D perhaps matching TRBD1 or TRBD2 (5 bases each). CDR1 is KGHSH and CDR2 is LQKENI in the germline V gene. The germline V and J ends were trimmed by 6 bases and 1 base, with 13 bases remaining between them. There are 14 residues in the CDR3. The CDR3 reads CASSPGTGSYEQYF. CDR3 DNA: TGTGCCAGCTCGCCCGGGACGGGTTCCTACGAGCAGTACTTC.

The V and J genes are TRBV21-1 and TRBJ2-7; whether TRBD1, the table's D call, matches the DNA was not checked. TRBV21-1 is tagged as a pseudogene. This CDR3 is built from 13 residues. This chain's CDR3 is CASTGTGIYEQYF. The CDR3 region has the DNA TGTGCCAGCACCGGGACAGGGATCTACGAGCAGTACTTC.

The chain uses TRBV7-9 and TRBJ2-3; D is uncertain. Germline V CDR1 and CDR2: SEHNR, FQNEAQ (reference sequence). This CDR3 spans 15 amino acids. Trimming pared 4 bases from V and 6 bases from J, leaving 17 bases between. CDR3 sequence reads: CASSSWTIKVDTQYF. The CDR3 coding sequence is TGTGCCAGCAGCTCTTGGACGATCAAAGTGGATACGCAGTATTTT.

The CDR3 loop reads CSAGKVEQYF. CDR3 DNA sequence: TGCAGTGCTGGCAAGGTCGAGCAGTACTTC. This rearrangement joins TRBV20-1 to TRBJ2-7; D is uncertain. V was cut by 5 bases and J by 6 bases, with 8 bases left in between. The CDR3 runs to 10 residues. CDR1 and CDR2 from the germline V gene are DFQATT and SNEGSKA (reference sequence).

V usage is TRBV9 and J usage is TRBJ2-5, with TRBD1 as a possible D gene (6 bases). Germline CDR1 is SGDLS and CDR2 is YYNGEE. This CDR3 has 14 residues. Trimming took off 3 bases at V and 4 bases at J, with 13 bases between the two ends. Written as DNA, the CDR3 is TGTGCCAGCAGCGCTGGGGGCAGGGTAGAGACCCAGTACTTC. It is translated as CASSAGGRVETQYF.

The chain uses TRBV18 and TRBJ2-7; D is unclear. Trimming removed 0 bases from V and 0 bases from J, with 9 bases in between. In germline, CDR1 is KGHSH, CDR2 LQKENI. CDR3 length: 15 residues. The CDR3 region is CASSPPHFPSYEQYF. Written as DNA, the CDR3 is TGTGCCAGCTCACCACCACACTTTCCCTCCTACGAGCAGTACTTC.

This clone appeared once. The CDR3 reads CASSYDPGRNTEAFF. CDR3 bases: TGTGCCAGCAGTTACGATCCCGGGAGGAACACTGAAGCTTTCTTT. V and J are TRBV6-5 and TRBJ1-1; unclear D gene. V was cut by 2 bases and J by 1 base, with 11 bases left in between. This CDR3 has 15 amino acids. CDR1 and CDR2 from the germline V gene are MNHEY and SVGAGI.

The rearrangement joins TRBV10-3 to TRBJ1-3; TRBD1 agrees at 8 bases. Per the germline V gene, CDR1 is ENHRY and CDR2 is SYGVKD. J gave up 4 bases and V 7 bases, and 6 bases lay outside the gene matches. This CDR3 comprises 14 residues. The CDR3 nucleotides are TGTGCCATCACCCCAGGGGGCCTCGGAAACACCATATATTTT. This translates into CAITPGGLGNTIYF.

This clone was detected only a few times. This chain joins TRBV19 and TRBJ1-5; no reliable D call. Germline CDR1 reads LNHDA; CDR2 reads SQIVND (reference sequence). V gave up 3 bases and J gave up 8 bases, with 17 bases separating them. The CDR3 length is 15 residues. The chain's CDR3 is CASSIVRTGLKPQHF. The CDR3 bases are TGTGCCAGTAGTATTGTCAGGACGGGGTTGAAGCCCCAGCATTTT. The variable domain in full, with the rest retrieved from reference TRBV19 and TRBJ1-5, is DGGITQSPKYLFRKEGQNVTLSCEQNLNHDAMYWYRQDPGQGLRLIYYSQIVNDFQKGDIAEGYSVSREKKESFPLTVTSAQKNPTAFYLCASSIVRTGLKPQHFGDGTRLSIL.

The V call is TRBV7-9, the J call TRBJ2-1; possible D gene TRBD2, 5 bases. Trimming shortened V by 1 base and J by 8 bases, and 15 bases separated the two germline ends. Germline CDR1 reads SEHNR; CDR2 reads FQNEAQ (reference sequence). The CDR3 loop spans 15 amino acids. The CDR3 sequence is CASSLVLARSHEQFF. For the CDR3, the DNA is TGTGCCAGCAGCTTAGTCCTAGCCAGATCCCATGAGCAGTTCTTC.

Notes on this clone: The same CDR3 is also encoded by other DNA sequences in this sample. The rearrangement links TRBV29-1 to TRBJ1-1; tentatively, D is TRBD1 (6 bases). There are 13 residues in the CDR3. Germline V lookup: CDR1 SQVTM, CDR2 ANQGSEA. V gave up 6 bases and J gave up 2 bases, with 13 bases separating them. The CDR3 region has the DNA TGCAGCGTATACAGGGAAGTCAACACTGAAGCTTTCTTT. It specifies CSVYREVNTEAFF.

The chain is built from TRBV5-1 and TRBJ2-3; TRBD1 might be the D (6 bases). This CDR3 has 15 residues. V lost 3 bases to trimming and J lost 7 bases, with 18 bases between them. Germline CDR1 reads SGHRS; CDR2 reads YFSETQ. The CDR3 sequence: CASSYRTVGTNTQYF. The CDR3, as DNA: TGCGCCAGCAGCTATCGGACAGTGGGCACTAATACGCAGTATTTT.

This chain connects TRBV18 to TRBJ2-7; TRBD1 aligns across 9 bases. The V gene's germline CDR1 is KGHSH and CDR2 LQKENI. The CDR3 loop spans 16 amino acids. The V segment lost 4 bases and the J segment 4 bases; nucleotides outside the gene matches: 11. CDR3 sequence (DNA): TGTGCCAGCTCACAAAGAGGGACAGGGCCTCCGTACGAGCAGTACTTC. This sequence encodes CASSQRGTGPPYEQYF.

This chain connects TRBV9 to TRBJ2-1, with 11 bases that match TRBD2. Per germline, CDR1 SGDLS and CDR2 YYNGEE. CDR3 length equals 13 residues. The V and J ends lost 2 bases and 9 bases, in that order; junction bases with no gene match: 1. CDR3 loop: CASSVLAGGEQFF. The CDR3 DNA reads as TGTGCCAGCAGCGTTCTAGCGGGAGGTGAGCAGTTCTTC.

The V and J genes are TRBV19 and TRBJ2-7; TRBD2 matches 12 bases. The ends lost 5 bases at V and 2 bases at J; junction bases unmatched: 4. Looked up from germline, CDR1 is LNHDA and CDR2 is SQIVND (reference sequence). This CDR3 has 15 amino acids. Here the CDR3 reads CASSRRLAGAYEQYF. The DNA of the CDR3 is TGTGCCAGTAGTCGGCGACTAGCGGGGGCCTACGAGCAGTACTTC.

The chain joins TRBV5-1 to TRBJ2-3; D is ambiguous. Germline V gives CDR1 SGHRS, CDR2 YFSETQ. V dropped 2 bases and J dropped 9 bases, with 10 bases sitting between them. The CDR3 spans 12 residues. Here the CDR3 reads CASSFDSLTQYF. CDR3 coding DNA: TGCGCCAGCAGCTTCGACTCCCTGACGCAGTATTTT.

The chain carries TRBV4-1 and TRBJ2-6, with a tentative D call TRBD2 (6 bases). The CDR3 loop spans 18 amino acids. Per germline, CDR1 MGHRA and CDR2 YSYEKL. Trimming stripped 0 bases from V and 0 bases from J, with 12 bases between. CDR3 amino acids: CASSQDGGHLSGANVLTF. For the CDR3, the DNA is TGCGCCAGCAGCCAAGATGGAGGGCACCTCTCTGGGGCCAACGTCCTGACTTTC.

In this sample, this clone turned up a few times. A read error may produce the germline difference seen at one junction end. V is TRBV19 and J is TRBJ1-1; D uncertain. Germline V gene lookup returns CDR1 LNHDA and CDR2 SQIVND (reference sequence). This CDR3 has 13 amino acids. The CDR3 loop reads CARVAEVNTEAFF. CDR3 DNA sequence: TGCGCAAGGGTGGCGGAGGTGAACACTGAAGCTTTCTTT.

The V gene is TRBV10-3, the J gene TRBJ2-7; 12 bases align to TRBD2. Germline V CDR1 and CDR2: ENHRY, SYGVKD. Germline trimming cut 6 bases from V and 6 bases from J; bases unmatched to any gene: 9. This CDR3 comprises 15 residues. The CDR3 coding sequence is TGTGCCATCAGAGCGACTAGCGGGAGCTTTTTCGAGCAGTACTTC. Translation gives CAIRATSGSFFEQYF.

The rearrangement uses TRBV19 and TRBJ2-5, with D possibly TRBD1 on 7 matching bases. CDR3 length: 14 residues. Germline V gives CDR1 LNHDA, CDR2 SQIVND (reference sequence). V was shortened by 6 bases and J by 1 base, with 12 bases between the two germline ends. This CDR3 reads CASRVQGGQETQYF. CDR3 nucleotide sequence: TGTGCCAGTAGGGTCCAGGGGGGCCAAGAGACCCAGTACTTC.

The chain combines TRBV7-2 with TRBJ1-3; D gene uncertain. The CDR3 extends over 13 amino acids. The V gene lost 6 bases and the J gene lost 0 bases, with 6 bases spanning the gap. Germline lookup yields CDR1 SGHTA and CDR2 FQGNSA. Written as DNA, the CDR3 is TGTGCCAGCAGTACTAACTCTGGAAACACCATATATTTT. Translating gives CASSTNSGNTIYF.

The gene calls are TRBV7-2 and TRBJ1-4, with a tentative D call TRBD1 (5 bases). V was pared by 5 bases and J by 8 bases, with 15 bases between. There are 14 residues in the CDR3. Germline V gene data show CDR1 as SGHTA and CDR2 as FQGNSA. The CDR3 is CASSLDHRGEKLFF. For the CDR3, the DNA is TGTGCCAGCAGCCTGGATCACCGGGGCGAAAAACTGTTTTTT.

The genes are TRBV27 and TRBJ2-7, with D maybe TRBD1 (5 bases). The length of the CDR3 is 15 residues. Looked up from germline, CDR1 is MNHEY and CDR2 is SMNVEV (reference sequence). V dropped 4 bases and J dropped 2 bases, with 15 bases sitting between them. The CDR3 region has the DNA TGTGCCAGCAGTTCCCATGGGGCATCAACCTACGAGCAGTACTTC. This sequence encodes CASSSHGASTYEQYF.

This clone occurred a few times. The chain is built from TRBV5-6 and TRBJ1-5; TRBD1 agrees at 7 bases. Germline V gene lookup returns CDR1 SGHDT and CDR2 YYEEEE. The CDR3 is 16 residues long. Losses at the gene ends were 5 bases for V and 6 bases for J; bases not matched to a gene: 14. DNA for the CDR3: TGTGCCAGCAGTTCCCTCAGGGGGGGTTTTGGTCAGCCCCAGCATTTT. Its protein is CASSSLRGGFGQPQHF.

This clone was observed a few times. This sequence joins TRBV7-2 and TRBJ2-7, with D perhaps TRBD2 (5 bases). This CDR3 contains 15 residues. Germline CDR1 SGHTA, CDR2 FQGNSA. The V and J ends lost 5 bases and 1 base respectively, with 15 bases between them. Here the CDR3 DNA reads TGTGCCAGCAGCCGTGTGCCACTAGTATCCTACGAGCAGTACTTC. It encodes CASSRVPLVSYEQYF.